Shown below are 30 T cell receptor beta chains from a single sample sequenced in a study of STAT3 mutations in large granular lymphocyte leukemia. General study results and limits: Every T-LGLL patient had at least one immunodominant TCRbeta clonotype.

These receptors lack a known antigen. TCRdb keeps only in-frame clones here, not all; method: immunoSEQ multiplex PCR. The sample holds under 15,000 clones; about 70% are singletons and the top ten take 45% to 50%. Sequenced input: peripheral blood mononuclear cells. Source of these receptors: a man aged 55-75 years with T-cell large granular lymphocyte leukemia. Some clones in this sample may be carry-over from other donors' samples.

This clone was recorded once. This chain uses TRBV4-1 with TRBJ2-5; TRBD2 aligns across 8 bases. CDR1 and CDR2 from the germline V gene are MGHRA and YSYEKL. The CDR3 covers 15 residues. J gave up 2 bases and V 6 bases, and 8 bases lay outside the gene matches. The CDR3 DNA reads TGCGCCAGCAGAGCTAGACTAGCGAATCAAGAGACCCAGTACTTC. The encoded protein is CASRARLANQETQYF.

The V call is TRBV28, the J call TRBJ2-5; tentative D call: TRBD2 (5 bases). Germline CDR1 and CDR2: MDHEN and SYDVKM. V was clipped by 2 bases and J by 5 bases, with 12 bases between them. The CDR3 is 14 amino acids. The CDR3 region is CASSLVASFETQYF. CDR3 in DNA: TGTGCCAGCAGTTTAGTCGCTAGCTTTGAGACCCAGTACTTC.

The chain joins TRBV5-1 to TRBJ1-1, with 8 bases identical to TRBD1. The length of the CDR3 is 13 residues. Germline CDR1 and CDR2: SGHRS and YFSETQ. The V and J ends lost 4 bases and 3 bases, in that order; junction bases with no gene match: 2. CDR3: CASSTQGDTEAFF. The CDR3 region has the DNA TGCGCCAGCAGCACACAGGGGGACACTGAAGCTTTCTTT. Complete variable domain (other parts from reference TRBV5-1 and TRBJ1-1): KAGVTQTPRYLIKTRGQQVTLSCSPISGHRSVSWYQQTPGQGLQFLFEYFSETQRNKGNFPGRFSGRQFSNSRSEMNVSTLELGDSALYLCASSTQGDTEAFFGQGTRLTVV.

J is TRBJ2-7 and V is TRBV9; 9 bases fit TRBD2. CDR3 size: 16 residues. CDR1 and CDR2 from the germline V gene are SGDLS and YYNGEE. V lost 0 bases and J lost 4; bases outside the gene matches: 8. CDR3 protein: CASSVAGAGGPYEQYF. The CDR3 nucleotides are TGTGCCAGCAGCGTAGCTGGGGCGGGAGGGCCATACGAGCAGTACTTC.

This clone occurred a few times. The V call is TRBV7-9, the J call TRBJ1-4; D call uncertain. Germline V CDR1 and CDR2: SEHNR, FQNEAQ (reference sequence). The V and J ends lost 1 base and 8 bases respectively, with 11 bases between them. The CDR3 covers 14 residues. For the CDR3, the DNA is TGTGCCAGCAGCTTAGAATGGGGAGGCGAAAAACTGTTTTTT. It encodes CASSLEWGGEKLFF.

This chain joins TRBV30 and TRBJ2-1, with 10 bases that match TRBD2. V lost 4 bases, J lost 5 bases, and 5 bases stayed unmatched. Germline V CDR1 and CDR2: GTSNPN, SVGIG (reference sequence). The CDR3 is 14 residues long. The DNA for the CDR3 is TGTGCCTGGACTAGCGGGAGCTGGCACAATGAGCAGTTCTTC. Protein sequence: CAWTSGSWHNEQFF.

This clone was seen only a few times. The V gene is TRBV5-4, the J gene TRBJ2-2; 8 nucleotides line up with TRBD2. The CDR3 is 17 residues long. CDR1 and CDR2 from the germline V gene are SGHNT and YYREEE (reference sequence). Unmatched junction bases numbered 12, after V lost 4 bases and J lost 4 bases. This CDR3 is CASSPGGDGLLTGELFF. CDR3 DNA sequence: TGTGCCAGCAGCCCGGGGGGGGATGGCTTACTCACCGGGGAGCTGTTTTTT. The variable domain in full, with the rest retrieved from reference TRBV5-4 and TRBJ2-2, is ETGVTQSPTHLIKTRGQQVTLRCSSQSGHNTVSWYQQALGQGPQFIFQYYREEENGRGNFPPRFSGLQFPNYSSELNVNALELDDSALYLCASSPGGDGLLTGELFFGEGSRLTVL.

The chain recombines TRBV5-6 with TRBJ1-2; no definite D call. The ends were cut back, 4 bases at V and 4 bases at J, with 5 bases in the middle. The CDR3 length is 11 residues. CDR1 SGHDT and CDR2 YYEEEE come from the germline V gene. CDR3 loop: CASSASYGYTF. The CDR3 DNA follows: TGTGCCAGCAGCGCCAGCTATGGCTACACCTTC.

The rearrangement uses TRBV5-1 and TRBJ1-1; possibly TRBD1 for D (5 bases). V was trimmed by 4 bases and J by 4 bases, leaving 11 bases between them. There are 13 residues in the CDR3. The germline gives CDR1 SGHRS, CDR2 YFSETQ. The CDR3 DNA follows: TGCGCCAGCAGCCTCCAGGGTGGCACTGAAGCTTTCTTT. As protein: CASSLQGGTEAFF. The full variable domain, its missing parts supplied by reference TRBV5-1 and TRBJ1-1, is KAGVTQTPRYLIKTRGQQVTLSCSPISGHRSVSWYQQTPGQGLQFLFEYFSETQRNKGNFPGRFSGRQFSNSRSEMNVSTLELGDSALYLCASSLQGGTEAFFGQGTRLTVV.

This clone was detected only a few times. V gene TRBV18 combines with J gene TRBJ2-7; D remains ambiguous. Germline assignment: CDR1 KGHSH and CDR2 LQKENI. The length of the CDR3 is 12 residues. The V end was cut by 3 bases, the J end by 4 bases, with 7 bases between. As DNA, the CDR3 is TGTGCCAGCTCACCCACGAGTTACGAGCAGTACTTC. Translation: CASSPTSYEQYF.

This chain uses TRBV27 with TRBJ1-4; 9 nucleotides align to TRBD1. The CDR3 totals 17 residues. Germline V CDR1 and CDR2: MNHEY, SMNVEV (reference sequence). J was trimmed by 7 bases and V by 5 bases; bases with no gene match: 14. The CDR3 DNA is TGTGCCAGCAGTGCCAAAATTCGGGTGGGACAGGGTGAAAAACTGTTTTTT. Translated, it gives CASSAKIRVGQGEKLFF.

The chain links TRBV27 to TRBJ2-7; 7 bases agree with TRBD2. CDR1 MNHEY and CDR2 SMNVEV come from the germline V gene (reference sequence). CDR3 length: 14 amino acids. V lost 6 bases, J lost 7 bases, and 12 bases stayed unmatched. CDR3 protein: CASSWGGLPEEQYF. The CDR3 DNA is TGTGCCAGCAGCTGGGGGGGACTGCCAGAGGAGCAGTACTTC.

The chain joins TRBV10-3 to TRBJ1-5; TRBD1 is a possible D gene (5 bases). Germline V gene lookup returns CDR1 ENHRY and CDR2 SYGVKD. This CDR3 is built from 13 residues. The ends were cut back, 5 bases at V and 5 bases at J, with 10 bases in the middle. The CDR3 bases are TGTGCCATCAGTAAGATGGGGGATCAGCCCCAGCATTTT. The encoded protein is CAISKMGDQPQHF.

This chain joins TRBV27 and TRBJ1-1; D unresolved. V was pared by 6 bases and J by 5 bases, with 13 bases between. Germline V gene lookup returns CDR1 MNHEY and CDR2 SMNVEV (reference sequence). CDR3 length: 13 amino acids. The CDR3 loop is CASSLSLLTEAFF. The CDR3 DNA reads TGTGCCAGCAGCTTAAGTCTCCTAACTGAAGCTTTCTTT.

The chain's CDR3 is CASSQGLVPDTQYF. CDR3 in DNA: TGTGCCAGCAGCCAGGGTTTGGTCCCAGATACGCAGTATTTT. The chain combines TRBV28 with TRBJ2-3; the D gene is possibly TRBD1 (5 bases). The CDR3 length is 14 residues. The V end lost 6 bases, the J end lost 4 bases, and 14 bases lay between the germline ends. Germline assignment: CDR1 MDHEN and CDR2 SYDVKM.

This rearrangement joins TRBV25-1 to TRBJ1-1; possible D gene TRBD1, 5 bases. The germline V gene encodes CDR1 MGHDK and CDR2 SYGVNS. V lost 6 bases to trimming and J lost 2 bases, with 13 bases between them. CDR3 length: 14 amino acids. The CDR3: CASSALTVNTEAFF. The CDR3 DNA reads as TGTGCCAGCAGCGCACTGACAGTTAACACTGAAGCTTTCTTT.

This clone showed up just once. V and J are TRBV30 and TRBJ1-4; D is uncertain. Trimming shortened V by 1 base and J by 6 bases, and 9 bases separated the two germline ends. CDR1 GTSNPN and CDR2 SVGIG come from the germline V gene (reference sequence). The CDR3 loop spans 13 amino acids. CDR3 sequence: CAWSAVGDEKLFF. DNA for the CDR3: TGTGCCTGGAGTGCGGTTGGGGATGAAAAACTGTTTTTT.

The chain's CDR3 is CASRTGASGDTGELFF. CDR3 in DNA: TGTGCCAGCAGGACCGGAGCTAGCGGGGACACCGGGGAGCTGTTTTTT. The chain uses TRBV5-4 and TRBJ2-2; 9 bases line up with TRBD2. Germline CDR1 is SGHNT and CDR2 is YYREEE (reference sequence). The CDR3 is made up of 16 amino acids. V lost 5 bases, J lost 3 bases, and 8 bases stayed unmatched.

In its sample, this clone was seen once. J is TRBJ2-2 and V is TRBV4-3; 7 bases align to TRBD1. The V gene's germline CDR1 is LGHNA and CDR2 YSLEER. The CDR3 has 17 amino acids. After removal of 1 base from V and 2 bases from J, the junction contained 7 bases not matched to a gene. DNA of the CDR3: TGCGCCAGCAGCCAAGGACCGGGACAGCTTAACACCGGGGAGCTGTTTTTT. This encodes CASSQGPGQLNTGELFF.

V is TRBV5-4 and J is TRBJ2-2, with D tentatively TRBD1 (6 bases). Germline V gene lookup returns CDR1 SGHNT and CDR2 YYREEE (reference sequence). This CDR3 region has 15 residues. V dropped 7 bases and J dropped 3 bases, with 16 bases sitting between them. CDR3 amino acids: CASRPRGSDTGELFF. The DNA for the CDR3 is TGTGCCAGCCGTCCTAGGGGGTCGGACACCGGGGAGCTGTTTTTT.

V usage is TRBV4-1 and J usage is TRBJ2-7; possible D gene TRBD2, 6 bases. V was shortened by 10 bases and J by 0 bases, with 16 bases between the two germline ends. The germline V gene encodes CDR1 MGHRA and CDR2 YSYEKL. The CDR3 runs to 14 residues. DNA for the CDR3: TGCGCCACCGGGACCGGGAGCAGCTCCTACGAGCAGTACTTC. Translation gives CATGTGSSSYEQYF.

This clone was seen a handful of times. The V call is TRBV7-9, the J call TRBJ2-5; D uncertain. Per germline, CDR1 SEHNR and CDR2 FQNEAQ (reference sequence). V was pared by 2 bases and J by 1 base, with 17 bases between. The CDR3 sequence is 17 residues long. CDR3 sequence: CASSLSISERPQETQYF. The DNA of the CDR3 is TGTGCCAGCAGCTTATCTATTTCGGAGAGACCCCAAGAGACCCAGTACTTC.

This chain joins TRBV29-1 and TRBJ1-1, with D possibly being TRBD1 (5 bases). V was clipped by 3 bases and J by 5 bases, with 25 bases between them. In germline, CDR1 is SQVTM, CDR2 ANQGSEA. The CDR3 is 17 residues long. CDR3 nucleotides: TGCAGCGTTGAGGCTCGGGGACGGCCGATTGGTTTTACTGAAGCTTTCTTT. Its translation is CSVEARGRPIGFTEAFF. Full variable domain (outside the CDR3, taken from reference TRBV29-1 and TRBJ1-1): SAVISQKPSRDICQRGTSLTIQCQVDSQVTMMFWYRQQPGQSLTLIATANQGSEATYESGFVIDKFPISRPNLTFSTLTVSNMSPEDSSIYLCSVEARGRPIGFTEAFFGQGTRLTVV.

This sequence joins TRBV30 and TRBJ1-1; D ambiguous. The germline V gene encodes CDR1 GTSNPN and CDR2 SVGIG (reference sequence). Trimming took 0 bases from V and 6 from J, leaving 5 bases between them. This CDR3 is 11 amino acids long. The CDR3 reads CAWSVYPEAFF. The CDR3 bases are TGTGCCTGGAGTGTATATCCTGAAGCTTTCTTT. Supplemented by reference TRBV30 and TRBJ1-1, the full variable domain reads SQTIHQWPATLVQPVGSPLSLECTVEGTSNPNLYWYRQAAGRGLQLLFYSVGIGQISSEVPQNLSASRPQDRQFILSSKKLLLSDSGFYLCAWSVYPEAFFGQGTRLTVV.

This clone was detected only a few times. The chain recombines TRBV28 with TRBJ1-3; the D is unclear. CDR1 is MDHEN and CDR2 is SYDVKM in the germline V gene. The CDR3 is 13 residues long. V lost 5 bases to trimming and J lost 4 bases, with 9 bases between them. The CDR3 DNA is TGTGCCAGCAGTGACACAAGCGGAAACACCATATATTTT. Encoded protein: CASSDTSGNTIYF.

The rearrangement links TRBV19 to TRBJ2-2; no reliable D call. There are 14 residues in the CDR3. Looked up from germline, CDR1 is LNHDA and CDR2 is SQIVND (reference sequence). The V end lost 10 bases, the J end lost 2 bases, and 14 bases lay between the germline ends. CDR3 region: CATLGAPNTGELFF. The CDR3 DNA follows: TGTGCCACCTTAGGAGCGCCTAACACCGGGGAGCTGTTTTTT.

The chain links TRBV4-1 to TRBJ2-1; 11 bases fit TRBD2. With 3 bases clipped from V and 0 bases from J, the junction kept 4 bases outside the gene matches. Germline CDR1 reads MGHRA; CDR2 reads YSYEKL. The CDR3 contains 17 residues. CDR3 residues: CASSQASGRSSYNEQFF. CDR3 sequence (DNA): TGCGCCAGCAGCCAGGCTAGCGGGAGGAGCTCCTACAATGAGCAGTTCTTC.

The CDR3 sequence: CATSRDGLVADTQYF. Written as DNA, the CDR3 is TGTGCCACCAGCAGAGATGGGCTAGTTGCAGATACGCAGTATTTT. The genes are TRBV15 and TRBJ2-3; D is unclear. The CDR3 spans 15 residues. Germline values: CDR1 LNHNV, CDR2 YYDKDF (reference sequence). V was clipped by 0 bases and J by 4 bases, with 11 bases between them.

The J gene is TRBJ1-2, the V gene TRBV5-4, with unresolved D. Germline V gene sequence: CDR1 SGHNT, CDR2 YYREEE (reference sequence). The V end was cut by 9 bases, the J end by 4 bases, with 10 bases between. CDR3 size: 11 residues. The CDR3 DNA is TGTGCCACATGGACGGGCTATGGCTACACCTTC. This encodes CATWTGYGYTF.

This clone was picked up one time. This chain uses TRBV5-8 with TRBJ2-6; 10 positions match TRBD2. The CDR3 consists of 18 residues. Per germline, CDR1 SGHTS and CDR2 YDEGEE. The J segment lost 2 bases and the V segment lost 1 base, leaving 6 bases of the junction unmatched. The CDR3 reads CASSLPSGSSAGANVLTF. The CDR3, as DNA: TGTGCCAGCAGCTTGCCTAGCGGGAGTTCGGCTGGGGCCAACGTCCTGACTTTC. Based on the CDR3 plus reference TRBV5-8 and TRBJ2-6, the full variable domain is EAGVTQSPTHLIKTRGQQATLRCSPISGHTSVYWYQQALGLGLQFLLWYDEGEERNRGNFPPRFSGRQFPNYSSELNVNALELEDSALYLCASSLPSGSSAGANVLTFGAGSRLTVL.